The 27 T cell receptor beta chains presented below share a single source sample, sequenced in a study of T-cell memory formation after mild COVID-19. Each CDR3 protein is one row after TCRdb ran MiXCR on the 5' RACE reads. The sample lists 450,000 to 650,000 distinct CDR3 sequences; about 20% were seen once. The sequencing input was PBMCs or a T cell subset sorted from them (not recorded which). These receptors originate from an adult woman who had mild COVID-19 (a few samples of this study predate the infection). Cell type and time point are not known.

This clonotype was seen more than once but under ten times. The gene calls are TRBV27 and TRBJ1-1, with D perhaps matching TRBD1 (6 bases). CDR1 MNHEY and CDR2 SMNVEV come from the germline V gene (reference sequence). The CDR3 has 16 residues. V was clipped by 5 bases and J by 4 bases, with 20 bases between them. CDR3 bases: TGTGCCAGCAGTCCGAATTACAGGGTTTCGGGCACTGAAGCTTTCTTT. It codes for CASSPNYRVSGTEAFF.

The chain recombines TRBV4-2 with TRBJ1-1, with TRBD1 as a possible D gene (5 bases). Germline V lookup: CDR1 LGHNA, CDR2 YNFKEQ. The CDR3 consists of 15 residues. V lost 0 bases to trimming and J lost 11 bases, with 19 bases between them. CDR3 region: CASSQEERGGTRAFF. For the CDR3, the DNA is TGTGCCAGCAGCCAAGAAGAAAGGGGCGGGACTAGGGCTTTCTTT.

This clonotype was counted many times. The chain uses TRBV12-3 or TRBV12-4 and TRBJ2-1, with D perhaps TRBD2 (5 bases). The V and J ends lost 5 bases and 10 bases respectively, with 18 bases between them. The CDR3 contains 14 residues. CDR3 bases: TGTGCCAGCAGTCTTCCGGGCCTAGCCCGGGAGCAGTTCTTC. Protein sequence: CASSLPGLAREQFF.

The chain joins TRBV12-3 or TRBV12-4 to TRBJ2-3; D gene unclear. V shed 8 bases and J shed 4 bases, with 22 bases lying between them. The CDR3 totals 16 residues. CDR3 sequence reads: CASAINLGLVADTQYF. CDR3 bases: TGTGCCAGCGCTATAAACCTGGGCCTAGTAGCAGATACGCAGTATTTT.

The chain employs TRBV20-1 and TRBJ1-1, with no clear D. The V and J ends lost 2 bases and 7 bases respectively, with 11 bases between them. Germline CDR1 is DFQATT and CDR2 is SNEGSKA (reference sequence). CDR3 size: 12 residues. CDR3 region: CSARFGPLEAFF. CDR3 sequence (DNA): TGCAGTGCTAGATTTGGGCCGCTTGAAGCTTTCTTT.

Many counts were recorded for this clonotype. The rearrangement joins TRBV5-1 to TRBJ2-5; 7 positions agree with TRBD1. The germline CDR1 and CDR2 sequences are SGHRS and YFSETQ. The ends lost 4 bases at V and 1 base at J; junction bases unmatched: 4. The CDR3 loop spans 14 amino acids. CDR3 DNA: TGCGCCAGCAGCCCCGGGACAGCCCAAGAGACCCAGTACTTC. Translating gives CASSPGTAQETQYF.

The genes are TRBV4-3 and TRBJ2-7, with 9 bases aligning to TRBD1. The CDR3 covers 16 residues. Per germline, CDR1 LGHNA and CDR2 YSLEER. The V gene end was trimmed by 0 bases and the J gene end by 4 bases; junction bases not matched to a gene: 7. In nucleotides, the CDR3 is TGCGCCAGCAGCCAAGACTCGACAGGGGGTATGTACGAGCAGTACTTC. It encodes CASSQDSTGGMYEQYF.

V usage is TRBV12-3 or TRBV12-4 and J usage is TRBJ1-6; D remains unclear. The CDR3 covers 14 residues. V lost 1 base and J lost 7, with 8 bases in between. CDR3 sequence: CASSLGAGNSPLHF. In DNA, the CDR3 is TGTGCCAGCAGTTTAGGCGCAGGCAATTCACCCCTCCACTTT.

DNA for the CDR3: TGTGCCAGCAGCCCGACGGCGTTGACAGGGATCTCCTACGAGCAGTACTTC. It encodes CASSPTALTGISYEQYF. The chain employs TRBV11-2 and TRBJ2-7; 7 nucleotides match TRBD1. The germline CDR1 and CDR2 sequences are SGHAT and FQNNGV. The trim removed 5 bases at V and 0 bases at J, leaving 13 bases unmatched. CDR3 length: 17 residues.

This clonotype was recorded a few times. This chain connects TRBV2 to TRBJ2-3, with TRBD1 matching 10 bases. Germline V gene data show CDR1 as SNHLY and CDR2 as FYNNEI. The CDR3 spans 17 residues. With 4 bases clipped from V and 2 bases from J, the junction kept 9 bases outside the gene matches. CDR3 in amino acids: CASSGARDRGVTDTQYF. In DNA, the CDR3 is TGTGCCAGCAGTGGGGCCCGGGACAGGGGCGTCACAGATACGCAGTATTTT.

In nucleotides, the CDR3 is TGCAGTGCTAGGGGGTACGAGCAGTACTTC. Translating gives CSARGYEQYF. V and J are TRBV20-1 and TRBJ2-7, with unresolved D. V lost 3 bases to trimming and J lost 4 bases, with 4 bases between them. Germline lookup yields CDR1 DFQATT and CDR2 SNEGSKA (reference sequence). This CDR3 is 10 amino acids long.

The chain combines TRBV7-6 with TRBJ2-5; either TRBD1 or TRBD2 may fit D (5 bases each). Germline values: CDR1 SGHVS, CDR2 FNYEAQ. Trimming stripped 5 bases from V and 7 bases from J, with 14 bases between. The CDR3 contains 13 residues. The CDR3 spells CASSDLGEGTQYF. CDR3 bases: TGTGCCAGCAGCGACTTGGGGGAAGGGACCCAGTACTTC.

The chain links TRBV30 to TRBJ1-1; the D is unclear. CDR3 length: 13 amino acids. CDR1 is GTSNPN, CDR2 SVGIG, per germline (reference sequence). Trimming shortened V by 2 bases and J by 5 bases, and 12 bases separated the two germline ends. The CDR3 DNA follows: TGTGCCTGGAGTCCCGATTCGGGGACTGAAGCTTTCTTT. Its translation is CAWSPDSGTEAFF. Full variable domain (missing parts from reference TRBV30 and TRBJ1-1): SQTIHQWPATLVQPVGSPLSLECTVEGTSNPNLYWYRQAAGRGLQLLFYSVGIGQISSEVPQNLSASRPQDRQFILSSKKLLLSDSGFYLCAWSPDSGTEAFFGQGTRLTVV.

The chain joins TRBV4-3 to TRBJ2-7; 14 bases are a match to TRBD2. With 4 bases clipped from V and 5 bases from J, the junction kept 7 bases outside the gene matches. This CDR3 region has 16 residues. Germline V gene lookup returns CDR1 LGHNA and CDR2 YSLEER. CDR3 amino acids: CASSRTRGLAGDEQYF. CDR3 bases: TGCGCCAGCAGCCGGACACGGGGACTAGCGGGGGACGAGCAGTACTTC.

The CDR3 loop is CASSAGTGYNYGYTF. In DNA form, the CDR3 reads TGTGCCAGCAGCGCCGGGACAGGGTATAACTATGGCTACACCTTC. The J gene is TRBJ1-2, the V gene TRBV7-9, with TRBD1 matching over 9 bases. V was clipped by 5 bases and J by 1 base; unmatched bases: 5. This CDR3 has 15 amino acids. Germline CDR1 is SEHNR and CDR2 is FQNEAQ (reference sequence).

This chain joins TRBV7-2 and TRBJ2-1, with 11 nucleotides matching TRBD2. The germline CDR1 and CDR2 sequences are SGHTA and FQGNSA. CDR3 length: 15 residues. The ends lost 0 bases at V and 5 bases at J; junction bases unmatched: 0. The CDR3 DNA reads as TGTGCCAGCAGCTTAGCGACTAGCGGGGACAATGAGCAGTTCTTC. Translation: CASSLATSGDNEQFF.

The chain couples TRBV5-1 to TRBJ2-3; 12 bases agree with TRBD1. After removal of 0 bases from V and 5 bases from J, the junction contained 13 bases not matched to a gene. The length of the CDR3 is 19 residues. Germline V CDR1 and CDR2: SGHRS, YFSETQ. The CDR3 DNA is TGCGCCAGCAGCTTGGCGGGACAGGGGGCGCTTGGGTTTCGAGATACGCAGTATTTT. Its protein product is CASSLAGQGALGFRDTQYF.

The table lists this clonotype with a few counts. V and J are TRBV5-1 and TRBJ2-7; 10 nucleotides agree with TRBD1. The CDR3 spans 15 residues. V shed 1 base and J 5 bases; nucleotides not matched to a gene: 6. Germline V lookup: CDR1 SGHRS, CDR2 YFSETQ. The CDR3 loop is CASSLRTGGMNEQYF. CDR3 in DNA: TGCGCCAGCAGCTTGCGGACAGGGGGTATGAACGAGCAGTACTTC.

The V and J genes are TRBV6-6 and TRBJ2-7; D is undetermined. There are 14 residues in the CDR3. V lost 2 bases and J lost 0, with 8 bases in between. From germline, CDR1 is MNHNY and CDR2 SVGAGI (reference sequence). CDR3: CASSYVGSSYEQYF. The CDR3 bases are TGTGCCAGCAGTTACGTGGGAAGCTCCTACGAGCAGTACTTC.

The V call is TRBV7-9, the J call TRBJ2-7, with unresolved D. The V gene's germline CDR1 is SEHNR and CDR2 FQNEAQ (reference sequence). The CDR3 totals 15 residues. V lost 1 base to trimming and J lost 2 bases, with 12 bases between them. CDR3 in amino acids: CASSLGGQPPYEQYF. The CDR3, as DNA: TGTGCCAGCAGCTTAGGGGGTCAGCCTCCCTACGAGCAGTACTTC.

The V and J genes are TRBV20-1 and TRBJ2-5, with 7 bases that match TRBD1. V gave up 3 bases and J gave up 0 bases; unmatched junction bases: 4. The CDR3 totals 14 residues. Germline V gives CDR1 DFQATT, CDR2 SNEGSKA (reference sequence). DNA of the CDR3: TGCAGTGCTAGTTGGGACAGATACCAAGAGACCCAGTACTTC. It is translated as CSASWDRYQETQYF.

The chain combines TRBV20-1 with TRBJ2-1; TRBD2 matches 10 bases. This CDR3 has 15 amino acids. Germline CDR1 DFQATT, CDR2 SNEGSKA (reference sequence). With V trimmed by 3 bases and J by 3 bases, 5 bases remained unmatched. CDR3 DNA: TGCAGTGCTAGGGCCCTAGCGGGAGACTACAATGAGCAGTTCTTC. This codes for CSARALAGDYNEQFF.

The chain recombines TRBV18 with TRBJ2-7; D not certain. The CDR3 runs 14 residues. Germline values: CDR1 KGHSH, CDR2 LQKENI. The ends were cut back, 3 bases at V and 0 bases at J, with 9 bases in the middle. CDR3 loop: CASSPVGYSYEQYF. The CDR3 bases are TGTGCCAGCTCACCCGTCGGGTACTCCTACGAGCAGTACTTC.

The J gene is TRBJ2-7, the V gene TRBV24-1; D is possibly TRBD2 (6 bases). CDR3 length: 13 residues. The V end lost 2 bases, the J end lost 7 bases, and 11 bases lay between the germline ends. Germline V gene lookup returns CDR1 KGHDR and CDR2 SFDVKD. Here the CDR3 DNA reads TGTGCCACCAGTGATTGGAGGGGTGGAGAGCAGTACTTC. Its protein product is CATSDWRGGEQYF.

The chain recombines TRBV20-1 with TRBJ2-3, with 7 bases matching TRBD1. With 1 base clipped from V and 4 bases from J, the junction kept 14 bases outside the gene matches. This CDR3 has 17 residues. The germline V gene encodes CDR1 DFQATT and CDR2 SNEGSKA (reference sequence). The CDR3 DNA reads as TGCAGTGCTAGAGTGGTAGGGCAGGGGGTCGGTGCAGATACGCAGTATTTT. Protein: CSARVVGQGVGADTQYF.

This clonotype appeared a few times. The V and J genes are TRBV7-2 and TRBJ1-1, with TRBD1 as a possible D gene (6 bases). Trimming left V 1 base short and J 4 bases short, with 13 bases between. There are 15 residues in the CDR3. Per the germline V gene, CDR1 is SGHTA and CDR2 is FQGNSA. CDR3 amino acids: CASSLEEGVLTEAFF. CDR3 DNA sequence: TGTGCCAGCAGCTTAGAAGAGGGGGTGCTCACTGAAGCTTTCTTT.

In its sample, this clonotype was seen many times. CDR3 protein: CATSTSGRAFNNEQFF. Written as DNA, the CDR3 is TGTGCCACCAGCACTAGCGGGAGGGCCTTTAACAATGAGCAGTTCTTC. The chain recombines TRBV15 with TRBJ2-1, with TRBD2 matching over 12 bases. In germline, CDR1 is LNHNV, CDR2 YYDKDF (reference sequence). V lost 4 bases, J lost 5 bases, and 6 bases stayed unmatched. The CDR3 is 16 amino acids.